This T cell receptor beta chain was profiled in a study of blood T cell repertoires in COVID-19 (dated by TCRdb to between 2020 and 2021). Study-level background: Collaborator samples came from the United States, Italy and Spain and covered acute and convalescent phases of COVID-19. The prospective study material was composed of cDNA or gDNA derived from T cells, B-cell-depleted T cells, or PBMCs. The dataset comprised deeply sampled blood TCRbeta repertoires from subjects exposed to, actively infected with, or recovered from COVID-19. The repertoires were released in a freely available public database meant as a resource for research on the immune response to SARS-CoV-2. The samples were drawn from two sources: the first 160 participants of the ongoing ImmuneRACE study, and fewer than 1,500 subjects contributed by 6 global collaborators. Sample metadata almost always included a de-identified subject ID, COVID-19 status, age in years and sex. Where HLA class I and class II types were available, the types were taken from metadata supplied by the sample provider, not from assay-based typing.

The CDR3 has 15 amino acids, counting the end cysteine and phenylalanine. The retained sequence is limited to the CDR3, 45 bases, with the frame set at the first base. V and J lose 0 bases and 2 bases, and a span of 12 bases separates them. CDR1 and CDR2, per the germline V gene (reference sequence), are SGHNT and YYREEE. Collaborating institutions collected whole blood in K2EDTA tubes following their own protocols. For TCRbeta analysis, collaborators shipped samples in one of three forms: frozen whole blood, isolated PBMCs, or DNA extracted from either of those sample types. Notes on this clone: No cognate antigen has been identified for it. Base qualities are not recorded, but no much larger clone differs from it by a single base.

Study-wide conclusions, independent of this receptor: The amount of clinical and demographic metadata varied by source and participant and was provided uncurated.

The immunoSEQ Assay, a bias-controlled multiplex PCR, was used to amplify TCRbeta CDR3 regions from genomic DNA. As for the original processing: Within the assay, amplification of reference gene primers was used to estimate how many nucleated cells each sample contained. To quantify the absolute abundance of each unique TCRbeta CDR3 rearrangement, sequence reads were collapsed and filtered. For each sample, productive Simpson clonality was calculated as the square root of Simpson's diversity index across productive rearrangements. Held by TCRdb, this immuneACCESS table contains in-frame sequences only and omits some clones. Under half of the omission traces to an unresolved V gene where checked; the cause of the rest is unknown. V and J calls and clone size are those listed in that table; D and trimming were worked out from the DNA. This sample holds some 95,000 clones; about 80% were observed only once. The biggest ten clones account for over 6% of the sample.

Input material: peripheral blood. The source of this sequence is a man between 65 and 80 years old with acute or convalescent COVID-19. In this chain, TRBV5-4 is recombined with TRBJ2-7; the D gene is not confidently resolved. The bases read TGTGCCAGCAGCTTGGACGGAGTCGCAACCTACGAGCAGTACTTC. Translation gives CASSLDGVATYEQYF.